The rows below give T cell receptor beta chains drawn from one sample of a study of blood T cells in healthy people across ages. TCRdb fed the 5' RACE reads into MiXCR, producing one record per CDR3 protein. The table includes about 800,000 distinct CDR3 sequences, approximately 25% detected once. This same sample was also part of a study on T cells of mothers and their children.

The sample was blood. The receptors were gathered from a boy aged 5-17 years in good health. CDR3s include the opening cysteine and the closing phenylalanine or tryptophan. Each record gives: V gene, D gene, clone size, J gene, CDR3 DNA, CDR3 protein. The D gene is left open where the match is weak. Rows may omit the clone size; those that give it use once, few, many or a size class.

>TRBV6-1|NA|few|TRBJ1-5
TGTGCCAGCGTTGCGGGGAAGAAGGGCAATCAGCCCCAGCATTTT
CASVAGKKGNQPQHF
>TRBV7-3|TRBD2|NA|TRBJ2-3
TGTGCCAGCAGCTTAACGCGGACTAGCGGCACAGATACGCAGTATTTT
CASSLTRTSGTDTQYF
>TRBV25-1|TRBD1|NA|TRBJ2-7
TGTGCCAGCAGTGACCCGACAGGGACCTACGAGCAGTACTTC
CASSDPTGTYEQYF
>TRBV20-1|NA|once|TRBJ1-4
TGCAGTGCAGCACCCGCAACTAATGAAAAACTGTTTTTT
CSAAPATNEKLFF
>TRBV14|NA|few|TRBJ2-5
TGTGCCAGCAGCCGGACACTTACCTCGGGAGAGACCCAGTACTTC
CASSRTLTSGETQYF
>TRBV12-3/TRBV12-4|NA|few|TRBJ2-1
TGTGCCAGCAGTTTAGCCCGTTGGGATGAGCAGTTCTTC
CASSLARWDEQFF
>TRBV28|TRBD1|few|TRBJ2-6
TGTGCCAGTGGGACAGGGGCCAGTGGGGCCAACGTCCTGACTTTC
CASGTGASGANVLTF
>TRBV21-1|NA|few|TRBJ2-5
TGTGCCAGCAAAATGGACAGGGGGATGGAGACCCAGTACTTC
CASKMDRGMETQYF
>TRBV27|TRBD1|few|TRBJ2-1
TGTGCCAGCGGAGACAGGGGGGGGTACAATGAGCAGTTCTTC
CASGDRGGYNEQFF
>TRBV5-5|NA|NA|TRBJ2-5
TGTGCCAGCAGCTTGGGGACGGGGAGCCAAGAGACCCAGTACTTC
CASSLGTGSQETQYF
>TRBV29-1|NA|NA|TRBJ2-1
TGCAGCGTTGAAGATCTAACGAGCTCCTACAATGAGCAGTTCTTC
CSVEDLTSSYNEQFF
>TRBV7-2|NA|few|TRBJ1-4
TGTGCCAGCAGCTTAGTTCGGGGGGGCGCGAATGAAAAACTGTTTTTT
CASSLVRGGANEKLFF
>TRBV7-3|TRBD1|NA|TRBJ2-5
TGTGCCAGCAGCTCTCACCCAGACAGGGGAGAGACCCAGTACTTC
CASSSHPDRGETQYF
>TRBV7-9|NA|NA|TRBJ1-1
TGTGCCAGCACACATTCAGGGGTTAACACTGAAGCTTTCTTT
CASTHSGVNTEAFF
>TRBV7-9|NA|many|TRBJ2-2
TGTGCCAGCAGCTTAGGGCCCGGGGCCCTAAAGACCGGGGAGCTGTTTTTT
CASSLGPGALKTGELFF
>TRBV10-3|TRBD2|few|TRBJ2-7
TGTGCCATCCGGCTAGCGGCCTCCTACGAGCAGTACTTC
CAIRLAASYEQYF
>TRBV30|NA|NA|TRBJ2-5
TGTGCATGGAAGGGCAGTTGGGAGACCCAGTACTTC
CAWKGSWETQYF
>TRBV28|NA|many|TRBJ2-7
TGTGCCAGCAGTTCCCCGGGGCGATCCTACGAGCAGTACTTC
CASSSPGRSYEQYF
>TRBV28|NA|once|TRBJ2-7
TGTGCCAGCACTTTAGGCGCAGGCGAACCCTACGAGCAGTACTTC
CASTLGAGEPYEQYF
>TRBV15|NA|NA|TRBJ2-3
TGTGCCACCAGCAGAGTGGCAGGGGAAAAGAGGGAAAGCACAGATACGCAGTATTTT
CATSRVAGEKRESTDTQYF
>TRBV6-1|NA|few|TRBJ2-2
TGTGCCAGCAAAATCCCGGGTTTCACCGGGGAGCTGTTTTTT
CASKIPGFTGELFF
>TRBV2|TRBD1|NA|TRBJ2-3
TGTGCCAGCAGTGTTTCCGGGACAGGGACCAGCACAGATACGCAGTATTTT
CASSVSGTGTSTDTQYF
>TRBV28|TRBD1|few|TRBJ2-7
TGTGCCAGCAGTTTCCGACTGGGACAGCTAGGCTACGAGCAGTACTTC
CASSFRLGQLGYEQYF
>TRBV29-1|NA|few|TRBJ2-3
TGCAGCGTTGAAATGGACAGCACAGATACGCAGTATTTT
CSVEMDSTDTQYF
>TRBV4-3|TRBD2|NA|TRBJ2-3
TGCGCCAGCAGCCAAGAAACTAGCGGGGGGATTCCAGATACGCAGTATTTT
CASSQETSGGIPDTQYF
>TRBV20-1|NA|many|TRBJ2-5
TGCAGTGCTAGAGCTGGGACCCTATCGGAGACCCAGTACTTC
CSARAGTLSETQYF
>TRBV4-1|NA|many|TRBJ2-4
TGCGCCAGCAGCCAAGCAACCTTTTTAGGAGCCAAAAACATTCAGTACTTC
CASSQATFLGAKNIQYF
>TRBV6-1|TRBD2|NA|TRBJ2-1
TGTGCCAGCAGGGACCTACGTAGCGGGCTATTCCATGAGCAGTTCTTC
CASRDLRSGLFHEQFF
>TRBV25-1|NA|NA|TRBJ2-5
TGTGCCAGCAGTGACCGGTCGGGGGCGGCAGGACAAGAGACCCAGTACTTC
CASSDRSGAAGQETQYF
>TRBV12-3/TRBV12-4|TRBD1|many|TRBJ2-7
TGTGCCAGCAGTTACGGGACAGGGCCCTACGAGCAGTACTTC
CASSYGTGPYEQYF
>TRBV5-1|TRBD2|NA|TRBJ2-2
TGCGCCAGCAGCGGAGGGACTAGCGGGAGTGAGGAGCTGTTTTTT
CASSGGTSGSEELFF
>TRBV12-3/TRBV12-4|NA|few|TRBJ1-1
TGTGCCAGCAGTTTTGGGAGGAGTTTGACTGAAGCTTTCTTT
CASSFGRSLTEAFF
>TRBV29-1|NA|few|TRBJ2-7
TGCAGCGTTGAAGAACAGGATCGATACGAGCAGTACTTC
CSVEEQDRYEQYF
>TRBV9|NA|NA|TRBJ2-1
TGTGCCAGCAGCGCCGGCCAGACCGAGTCCTACAATGAGCAGTTCTTC
CASSAGQTESYNEQFF
>TRBV29-1|NA|few|TRBJ2-5
TGCAGCGGTAGCGAGGGTGGAGAGACCCAGTACTTC
CSGSEGGETQYF
>TRBV27|NA|NA|TRBJ2-1
TGTGCCAGCAGTTGGGCGGCAGAGCAGTTCTTC
CASSWAAEQFF
>TRBV6-2/TRBV6-3|TRBD1|NA|TRBJ2-4
TGTGCCAGCAGTTACGGGACAGGGCCCGCCAAAAACATTCAGTACTTC
CASSYGTGPAKNIQYF
>TRBV6-6|NA|NA|TRBJ2-1
TGTGCCAGCAGTATAGGGGCTTACTCCTACAATGAGCAGTTCTTC
CASSIGAYSYNEQFF
>TRBV7-9|TRBD1|few|TRBJ2-3
TGTGCCAGCACCCTTGGACAGGGTAGGGCAGATACGCAGTATTTT
CASTLGQGRADTQYF
>TRBV5-1|TRBD1|few|TRBJ2-5
TGCGCCAGCAGCTTGGGGCCGACGGGACAGGGAGGGCGTGAGACCCAGTACTTC
CASSLGPTGQGGRETQYF
>TRBV7-6|NA|few|TRBJ2-2
TGTGCCGGAGGGGGGGGCACGAACACCGGGGAGCTGTTTTTT
CAGGGGTNTGELFF
>TRBV5-1|NA|few|TRBJ1-1
TGCGCCAGCAGCTTTCGCGCAGACACTGAAGCTTTCTTT
CASSFRADTEAFF
>TRBV12-3/TRBV12-4|TRBD1|few|TRBJ1-2
TGTGCCAGCAGCACAGGGGGGCAACTGGGGGGCTACACCTTC
CASSTGGQLGGYTF
>TRBV24-1|NA|NA|TRBJ1-5
TGTGCCACCGGCGGGTATAGCAATCAGCCCCAGCATTTT
CATGGYSNQPQHF
>TRBV29-1|NA|many|TRBJ1-4
TGCAGCGTCCCCGGGATTAATGAAAAACTGTTTTTT
CSVPGINEKLFF
>TRBV4-1|NA|few|TRBJ2-1
TGCGCCAGCAGCCAGCCCCCTCCCAGGGGATATTACAATGAGCAGTTCTTC
CASSQPPPRGYYNEQFF
>TRBV20-1|NA|few|TRBJ1-1
TGCAGTGCTAGAGATCTTGGGGGATCCACTGAAGCTTTCTTT
CSARDLGGSTEAFF
>TRBV5-1|NA|few|TRBJ2-7
TGCGCCAGCAGCTTGGGATTACGACGGACAATTAACGAGCAGTACTTC
CASSLGLRRTINEQYF
>TRBV7-3|NA|few|TRBJ2-6
TGTGCCAGCAGCCCAAAAGCCGGTTCTGGGGCCAACGTCCTGACTTTC
CASSPKAGSGANVLTF
>TRBV7-2|NA|NA|TRBJ2-7
TGTGCCAGCAGCCCCCATTATTCTAAACATTACGAGCAGTACTTC
CASSPHYSKHYEQYF
>TRBV27|TRBD1|few|TRBJ2-1
TGTGCCAGCAGTCTCCCAGGGGGCCGGGAGCAGTTCTTC
CASSLPGGREQFF
>TRBV7-2|NA|NA|TRBJ1-3
TGTGCCAGCAGCTTTCGGGGGTTAAACTCTGGAAACACCATATATTTT
CASSFRGLNSGNTIYF
>TRBV29-1|TRBD1|few|TRBJ1-5
TGCAGCGTTTCGACAGGGATTGATCAGCCCCAGCGTTTT
CSVSTGIDQPQRF
>TRBV4-1|TRBD2|NA|TRBJ2-7
TGCGCCAGCAGCCAAGATAAGCGGGAGTTCACCTACGAGCAGTACTTC
CASSQDKREFTYEQYF
>TRBV20-1|TRBD1|NA|TRBJ2-2
TGCAGTGCGCTTGACAGGGCATGGGCCGGGGAGCTGTTTTTT
CSALDRAWAGELFF
>TRBV3-1|NA|many|TRBJ2-7
TGTGCCAGCAGCCACTCCCCCTACGAGCAGTACTTC
CASSHSPYEQYF
>TRBV4-3|TRBD1|many|TRBJ2-5
TGCGCCAGCAGCCAAGAGGTCTGGGCAGGGGGCCAAGAGACCCAGTACTTC
CASSQEVWAGGQETQYF
>TRBV7-2|TRBD2|NA|TRBJ2-1
TGTGCCAGCAGCTTATCTGCTAGCGGTGGACTTGGGGAGCAGTTCTTC
CASSLSASGGLGEQFF
>TRBV27|TRBD1|NA|TRBJ2-5
TGTGCCAGCAGTTTCATCTTTGACAGGGAGGAGACCCAGTACTTC
CASSFIFDREETQYF
>TRBV6-6|NA|NA|TRBJ1-4
TGTGCCAGTTGGGGGGCCTCAACTAATGAAAAACTGTTTTTT
CASWGASTNEKLFF